This T cell receptor (beta chain) was found in a study of blood T cell repertoires in COVID-19. In the study overall: Some COVID-19 samples were acute and others convalescent; all came from the United States, Italy and Spain. From T cells, B-cell-depleted T cells, or PBMCs came the material, which was cDNA or gDNA.

In the original processing: Reference gene primer amplification gave estimated nucleated cell counts. TCRdb's copy holds only in-frame clones and misses some; the assay was immunoSEQ multiplex PCR. V and J calls and clone size are given by that table; D and trimming were obtained from the DNA. The repertoire holds around 270,000 clones, with 84% as singletons. V was clipped by 10 bases and J by 5 bases; unmatched bases: 4. This CDR3 has 13 amino acids. The germline CDR1 and CDR2 sequences are LNHDA and SQIVND (reference sequence). This TCR came from a woman between 35 and 50 years old who had recovered from COVID-19. This chain links TRBV19 with TRBJ1-4, with 10 bases that match TRBD1. Sample: peripheral blood. The CDR3 region is CATRTGGNEKLFF. CDR3 in DNA: TGTGCCACCAGGACAGGGGGGAATGAAAAACTGTTTTTT.